These T cell receptor beta chains were read from a single sample in a study of identical twins. MiXCR was run by TCRdb on the 5' RACE reads, yielding one entry per CDR3 protein. The sample lists roughly 770,000 distinct CDR3 sequences; 15% to 20% were seen once. This sample also belongs to another study, concerning T cells expressing NK-cell markers.

Sample: PBMCs. Source of these receptors: a young woman in good health. Each CDR3 is given with its conserved first and last residue. The D gene is left open where the match is weak. The size of a clone is reported for some rows only, either as once, few or many, or as a class for expanded clones.

>.|TRBJ2-5|TRBV7-9|.
TGTGCCAGCAGCACAGGGACTTATAAAGAGACCCAGTACTTC
CASSTGTYKETQYF
>.|TRBJ2-1|TRBV6-2/TRBV6-3|.
TGTGCCAGCAGTTATGGCACCCCCCCCAATCCCTCCTACAATGAGCAGTTCTTC
CASSYGTPPNPSYNEQFF
>.|TRBJ2-2|TRBV20-1|.
TGCAGTGCTAACAGGGCGTCCACCGGGGAGCTGTTTTTT
CSANRASTGELFF
>.|TRBJ2-1|TRBV6-1|.
TGTGCCAGCAGTGAAAGGCTTGGATGGGCCGGTGAGCAGTTCTTC
CASSERLGWAGEQFF
>.|TRBJ1-5|TRBV12-3/TRBV12-4|.
TGTGCCAGCAGCCAACGGGGGACCTATCAGCCCCAGCATTTT
CASSQRGTYQPQHF
>.|TRBJ1-5|TRBV20-1|few
TGCAGTGCTAGTAGGGGGGGTAGCAATCAGCCCCAGCATTTT
CSASRGGSNQPQHF
>.|TRBJ2-1|TRBV7-2|few
TGTGCCAGCAGCCCCCAGGATGAGCAGTTCTTC
CASSPQDEQFF
>.|TRBJ2-2|TRBV4-2|.
TGTGCCAGCAGCCAAGGAGGGCTAGCGAGGAACACCGGGGAGCTGTTTTTT
CASSQGGLARNTGELFF
>TRBD1|TRBJ2-7|TRBV5-1|.
TGCGCCAGCAATCAGGGACAGGGATCTCACGAGCAGTACTTC
CASNQGQGSHEQYF
>.|TRBJ1-1|TRBV20-1|many
TGCAGTGCTTTGCTGAACACTGAAGCTTTCTTT
CSALLNTEAFF
>TRBD2|TRBJ2-2|TRBV20-1|.
TGCAGTGCTAGACCGGGCGCGGGGGGGGCCGGGGAGCTGTTTTTT
CSARPGAGGAGELFF
>TRBD1|TRBJ2-7|TRBV12-3/TRBV12-4|many
TGTGCCAGCAGTACGAATCAGGGGGATGACGAGCAGTACTTC
CASSTNQGDDEQYF
>.|TRBJ1-1|TRBV20-1|few
TGCAGTGCTAGTCCGGCCGCGAACACTGAAGCTTTCTTT
CSASPAANTEAFF
>.|TRBJ2-3|TRBV20-1|many
TGCAGTGCCCCCGGGCGGGGAGCCCCTAGCACAGATACGCAGTATTTT
CSAPGRGAPSTDTQYF
>.|TRBJ2-7|TRBV7-9|few
TGTGCCAGCAGTTCTAGACAGAGCTCCTACGAGCAGTACTTC
CASSSRQSSYEQYF
>TRBD2|TRBJ2-1|TRBV6-2/TRBV6-3|.
TGTGCCAGCGTTCACATAGCGGGAGGGACCCTCGGGAATGAGCAGTTCTTC
CASVHIAGGTLGNEQFF
>TRBD1|TRBJ2-7|TRBV3-1|.
TGTGCCAGCAGCCCCTGGACAGGGAACTACGAGCAGTACTTC
CASSPWTGNYEQYF
>TRBD2|TRBJ2-3|TRBV11-2|few
TGTGCCAGCAGCTTAGGACGGTCTGGCGGGAGGGCCCCAGATACGCAGTATTTT
CASSLGRSGGRAPDTQYF
>.|TRBJ2-2|TRBV5-8|.
TGTGCCAGCAGCTGGCTAGGGAACACCGGGGAGCTGTTTTTT
CASSWLGNTGELFF
>.|TRBJ2-1|TRBV7-8|few
TGTGCCAGCAGCTTAGTCGGACTCTTAGGCAATGAGCAGTTCTTC
CASSLVGLLGNEQFF
>.|TRBJ2-5|TRBV5-6|few
TGTGCCAGCAGCTTGGGTGGGACATACCAGACCCAGTACTTC
CASSLGGTYQTQYF
>.|TRBJ2-7|TRBV20-1|.
TGCAGTACCAAGACAGCTTACGAGCAGTACTTC
CSTKTAYEQYF
>TRBD2|TRBJ2-5|TRBV20-1|many
TGCAGTGCTTATCTACCGGGACTAGCAAAAGAGACCCAGTACTTC
CSAYLPGLAKETQYF
>.|TRBJ2-7|TRBV7-8|.
TGTGCCAGCAGCAAGCGGAGGGTTCAGGGATACGAGCAGTACTTC
CASSKRRVQGYEQYF
>.|TRBJ1-5|TRBV18|.
TGTGCCAGCTCACCACGGAAGGGTTTGAAGCCCCAGCATTTT
CASSPRKGLKPQHF
>TRBD2|TRBJ2-7|TRBV7-6|.
TGTGCCAGCAGCTCTCCTAGCGGGGGGCACGAGCAGTACTTC
CASSSPSGGHEQYF
>.|TRBJ2-7|TRBV27|many
TGTGCCAGCGGCGTTCGGAGGGAGAGGGAGCAGTACTTC
CASGVRREREQYF
>TRBD1|TRBJ2-3|TRBV15|.
TGTGCCACCAGTCCACGGACAGGGGAGGTAGCAGATACGCAGTATTTT
CATSPRTGEVADTQYF
>.|TRBJ1-3|TRBV6-1|.
TGTGCCAGCAGTCAATCTACAGGGAGCTCTGGAAACACCATATATTTT
CASSQSTGSSGNTIYF
>.|TRBJ1-1|TRBV5-1|many
TGCGCCAGCAGCTTGGTAGGGGGGCAAAAGGGGAACACTGAAGCTTTCTTT
CASSLVGGQKGNTEAFF
>.|TRBJ2-2|TRBV4-1|few
TGCGCCAGCAGCCAGGGGGCACTCGGGGAGCTGTTTTTT
CASSQGALGELFF
>.|TRBJ2-5|TRBV5-4|many
TGTGCCAGCAGCCCCGACCCCCCCGTGGCCCAGTACTTC
CASSPDPPVAQYF
>.|TRBJ2-1|TRBV20-1|few
TGCAGTGCTCCCATGGACAGTAAGCCCTACAATGAGCAGTTCTTC
CSAPMDSKPYNEQFF
>.|TRBJ2-5|TRBV12-3/TRBV12-4|many
TGTGCCAGCAGCCAACCGTTAGGCAGGTTACAAGAGACCCAGTACTTC
CASSQPLGRLQETQYF
>TRBD2|TRBJ2-3|TRBV5-1|.
TGCGCCAGCAGGCCGGCGGGGGGGAGTACAGATACGCAGTATTTT
CASRPAGGSTDTQYF
>.|TRBJ2-3|TRBV3-1|.
TGTGCCAGCAGCCAAGACGGGGGATTCGCCACAGATACGCAGTATTTT
CASSQDGGFATDTQYF
>.|TRBJ2-1|TRBV7-2|once
TGTGCCAGCAGCTTACACGTCATGTACAATGAGCAGTTCTTC
CASSLHVMYNEQFF
>TRBD1|TRBJ1-2|TRBV20-1|.
TGCAGCACTCCCCGGGACAGGGGATTCTTGAACTATGGCTACACCTTC
CSTPRDRGFLNYGYTF
>TRBD1|TRBJ1-2|TRBV7-9|few
TGTGCCAGCAGCACTCAGACAGGGGGCTACGGCTACACCTTC
CASSTQTGGYGYTF
>TRBD2|TRBJ2-1|TRBV10-3|.
TGTGCCATCAGTGCGAGGGAGGGAGACTGGAATGAGCAGTTCTTC
CAISAREGDWNEQFF
>.|TRBJ2-1|TRBV6-5|few
TGTGCCAGCAGTTTTGCGGGGCTAGATGAGCAGTTCTTC
CASSFAGLDEQFF
>.|TRBJ2-3|TRBV20-1|many
TGCAGTGCTAGAGATAGAGGAACGCAGTATTTT
CSARDRGTQYF